This TCR beta chain was sequenced in a study of OX40 agonist ivuxolimab in advanced cancers. Some background on the complete study: The costimulatory receptor OX40 (CD134) was targeted by ivuxolimab, a fully human IgG2 agonistic monoclonal antibody. Intravenous ivuxolimab was administered to patients every 2 weeks at six dose levels: 0.01, 0.1, 0.3, 1.5, 3 and 10 mg/kg. Among the roughly 52 dose-escalation patients, around 20 had hepatocellular carcinoma, around 15 melanoma, 9 renal cell carcinoma and 9 head and neck cancer. In the dose-escalation cohort, 75% to 85% of patients were male, and the mean age was roughly 60 years with a range of roughly 20 to 79. Patients were allowed to have had prior anti-PD-1, anti-PD-L1 or anti-CTLA-4 therapy, and around 40% of the dose-escalation patients had previously received checkpoint inhibitors. Partial responses occurred in three dose-escalation patients, of whom one had hepatocellular carcinoma and two had cutaneous melanoma. Peripheral TCRbeta sequencing was intended to test whether TCR sequence diversity was altered and clonal T-cell expansion was caused by ivuxolimab. The monotherapy dose-escalation portion (N ≈ 50 patients) of the phase I ivuxolimab trial is reported in the paper.

Broad study findings and their caveats: Low levels of normalized T-cell clonal expansion were also seen in some nonresponding patients. Partial responders in the 0.1-3.0 mg/kg groups had among the lowest normalized peripheral clonal expansion, especially among CD8+ T cells. After ivuxolimab, more expanded clones were found on average in CD8+ T cells than in CD4+ T cells. The antigen specificity of the clonally expanded peripheral T cells was not determined. At doses from 0.1 to 3.0 mg/kg, clonal expansion was seen in both CD4+ and CD8+ blood T cells between baseline and week 6.

CDR1 SNHLY and CDR2 FYNNEI were looked up in the germline V gene. Inclusive of the bounding cysteine and phenylalanine, the CDR3 is 15 residues long. Only the CDR3 portion is preserved as DNA: 45 bases, with reading frame beginning at the first base. V loses 7 bases of germline sequence and J loses 0 bases, and the interval between the two ends is 15 bases. Note on this clone: Its antigen has not been determined. Qualities for individual bases were not recorded, and no much larger clone is one base off.

Patients with a history of autoimmune disease or receiving systemic immunosuppression were excluded from the trial. In every dose cohort, peripheral blood was drawn for TCR sequencing at baseline, cycle 4 day 1, and cycle 7 day 1. The samples were drawn from a first-in-human, open-label, multicenter phase I dose-escalation trial of ivuxolimab. Adults with locally advanced or metastatic melanoma, renal cell, hepatocellular, or head and neck squamous cell carcinoma were enrolled in the trial. Before TCR sequencing, CD4+ T cells and CD8+ T cells from peripheral blood were sorted into separate populations. Genomic DNA was isolated from the sorted cells so that the TCRbeta CDR3 region could be sequenced. TCRbeta CDR3 regions were sequenced using the immunoSEQ Assay. Not all clones reach the TCRdb copy of this immuneACCESS table, which keeps in-frame sequences only. Checked studies attribute under half of the gap to unresolved V genes and leave the rest unexplained. In this sample the table shows tens of thousands of clones, around 92% of which occur a single time. The ten largest clonotypes hold about 12% of the sample.

Here the sequenced sample was CD4+ or CD8+ T cells sorted from blood, taken in a trial of the OX40 agonist ivuxolimab. The TCR sequence derives from an adult with an advanced solid tumor such as melanoma, head and neck, liver or kidney cancer. In this chain, TRBV2 is recombined with TRBJ1-1; a confident D gene designation cannot be given. At the DNA level, the sequence is TGTGCCAGCATCGGGTTCCTAACTGTGAACACTGAAGCTTTCTTT. Protein translation: CASIGFLTVNTEAFF.